This T cell receptor beta chain derives from a study of Graves' ophthalmopathy and Graves' hyperthyroidism. This clonotype appeared many times. RNA transcripts were the source from which TCR beta CDR3 regions were amplified. RT-PCR with HTBI primers came first, then second-round multiplex PCR. From the multiplex PCR reads, TCRdb called clonotypes with MiXCR, one entry per CDR3 protein. There are 350,000 to 450,000 distinct CDR3 sequences in the sample; 20% to 25% occur only once, and around 3.2% lies in the top ten. Input material: peripheral blood. The clonotype originates from a young woman with stable Graves' hyperthyroidism.

The CDR3 protein is CSAKASDLGVGMDEQYF. In DNA form, the CDR3 reads TGCAGTGCTAAGGCCTCGGATCTGGGGGTTGGTATGGACGAGCAGTACTTC. This sequence joins TRBV20-1 and TRBJ2-7; D may be TRBD1 or TRBD2 (5 bases each). The CDR3 consists of 17 residues. From germline, CDR1 is DFQATT and CDR2 SNEGSKA (reference sequence). Deletions cut 4 bases from V and 5 bases from J, with 27 bases between.